Included here is one T cell receptor (beta chain) sequence, with context. Antigen specificity is unknown. V shed 6 bases and J shed 3 bases, with 19 bases lying between them. Germline values: CDR1 MNHNY, CDR2 SVGAGI (reference sequence). CDR3 length: 16 amino acids. The sample is drawn from a study of post-analysis software for immune sequencing data. At the level of the study: The cohort encompassed relapsing-remitting, secondary progressive and progressive-relapsing multiple sclerosis disease courses.

Broader study findings: Same-batch preparations were strongly co-clustered by F measure. Included in a set of roughly five TRBV segments more frequent in patients than controls were TRBV5-6, TRBV5-1 and TRBV20-1.

The library was made from cDNA and included unique molecular identifiers. Around 500,000 cDNA molecules were obtained per 1 to 10 million input T cells. TCRdb recomputed calls from the PCR reads with MiXCR, one row per CDR3 protein. The sample records approximately 770,000 distinct CDR3 sequences, around 45% being singletons. The chain has TRBV6-6 and TRBJ2-3; D call uncertain. This clonotype originated in a girl aged 10-17 years with multiple sclerosis. Specimen: blood. The CDR3 nucleotides read TGTGCCAGCAGCAAAACAACTCCTGTGGTTACAGATACGCAGTATTTT. It is translated as CASSKTTPVVTDTQYF.